This T cell receptor beta chain was sequenced in a study of shared clonotypes between healthy human individuals. Findings of the study overall: Tissue TCR repertoires likely differ from these blood-only repertoires.

Data came from immunoSEQ multiplex PCR; TCRdb stores just in-frame clones and leaves some out. The sample consists of about 580,000 clones, about 98% of them appearing once. The count of this clone is one. Antigen: not known. It was CD45RO-negative cells, positively selected for CCR7, that made up naive CD8 cells, with terminally differentiated effector memory CD45RA+ cells excluded. The germline gives CDR1 MNHEY, CDR2 SMNVEV (reference sequence). The CDR3 totals 15 residues. V shed 2 bases and J 6 bases; nucleotides not matched to a gene: 7. Sequencing input: naive CD8+ T cells sorted from blood. This clonotype originated in a man aged 25-45 years in good health. V is TRBV27 and J is TRBJ2-7; the match to TRBD2 covers 10 bases. The CDR3 here is CASSLSLAGETEQYF. Written as DNA, the CDR3 is TGTGCCAGCAGTTTAAGTCTAGCGGGAGAAACCGAGCAGTACTTC.